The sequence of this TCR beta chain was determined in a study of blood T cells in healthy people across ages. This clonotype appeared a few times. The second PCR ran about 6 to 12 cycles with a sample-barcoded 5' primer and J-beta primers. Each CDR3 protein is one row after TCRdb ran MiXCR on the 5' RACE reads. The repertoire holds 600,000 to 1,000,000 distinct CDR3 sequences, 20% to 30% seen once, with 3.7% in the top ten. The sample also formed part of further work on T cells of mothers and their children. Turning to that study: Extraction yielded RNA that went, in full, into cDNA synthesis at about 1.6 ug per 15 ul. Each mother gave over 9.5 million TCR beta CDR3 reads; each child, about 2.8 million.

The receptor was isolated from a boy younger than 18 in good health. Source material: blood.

The CDR3 reads CASSPDANPTNEKLFF. The CDR3 nucleotides read TGTGCCAGCAGTCCAGACGCAAACCCAACTAATGAAAAACTGTTTTTT. V usage is TRBV7-2 and J usage is TRBJ1-4; unclear D gene. The CDR3 has 16 amino acids. V was trimmed by 6 bases and J by 0 bases, leaving 14 bases between them. Germline assignment: CDR1 SGHTA and CDR2 FQGNSA.